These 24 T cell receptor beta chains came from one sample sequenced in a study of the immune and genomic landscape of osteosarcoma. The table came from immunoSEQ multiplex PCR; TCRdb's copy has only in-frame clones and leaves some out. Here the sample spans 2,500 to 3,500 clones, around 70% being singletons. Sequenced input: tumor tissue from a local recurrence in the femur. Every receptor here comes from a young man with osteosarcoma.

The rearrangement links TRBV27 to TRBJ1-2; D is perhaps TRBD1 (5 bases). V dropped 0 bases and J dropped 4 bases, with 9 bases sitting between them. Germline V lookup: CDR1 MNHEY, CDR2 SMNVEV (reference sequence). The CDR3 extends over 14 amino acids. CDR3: CASSLSLGVYGYTF. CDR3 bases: TGTGCCAGCAGTTTATCCTTGGGGGTCTATGGCTACACCTTC.

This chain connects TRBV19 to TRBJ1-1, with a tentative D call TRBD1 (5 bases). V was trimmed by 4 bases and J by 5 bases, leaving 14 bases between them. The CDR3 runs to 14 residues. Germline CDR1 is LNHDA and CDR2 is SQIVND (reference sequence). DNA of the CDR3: TGTGCCAGTAGTACCGGTAGGGGTGTAACTGAAGCTTTCTTT. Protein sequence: CASSTGRGVTEAFF.

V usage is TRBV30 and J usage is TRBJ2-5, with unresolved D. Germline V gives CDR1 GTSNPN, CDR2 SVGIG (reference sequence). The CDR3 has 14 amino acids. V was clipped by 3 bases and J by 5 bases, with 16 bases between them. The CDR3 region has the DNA TGTGCCTGGAGCGACCGGAGACTCCGGGAGACCCAGTACTTC. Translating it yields CAWSDRRLRETQYF.

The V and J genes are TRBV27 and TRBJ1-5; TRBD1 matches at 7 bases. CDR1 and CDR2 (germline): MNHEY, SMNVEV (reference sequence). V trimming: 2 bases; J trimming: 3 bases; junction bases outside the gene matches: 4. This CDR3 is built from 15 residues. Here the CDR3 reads CASSLNRGLNQPQHF. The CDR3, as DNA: TGTGCCAGCAGTTTAAACAGGGGCCTCAATCAGCCCCAGCATTTT.

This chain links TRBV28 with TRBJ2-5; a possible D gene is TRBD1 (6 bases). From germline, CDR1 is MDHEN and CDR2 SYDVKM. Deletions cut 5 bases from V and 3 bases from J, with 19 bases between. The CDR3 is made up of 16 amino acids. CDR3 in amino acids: CASSRRHRVGKETQYF. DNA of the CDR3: TGTGCCAGCAGTCGGAGACACAGGGTAGGAAAAGAGACCCAGTACTTC. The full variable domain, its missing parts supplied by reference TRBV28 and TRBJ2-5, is DVKVTQSSRYLVKRTGEKVFLECVQDMDHENMFWYRQDPGLGLRLIYFSYDVKMKEKGDIPEGYSVSREKKERFSLILESASTNQTSMYLCASSRRHRVGKETQYFGPGTRLLVL.

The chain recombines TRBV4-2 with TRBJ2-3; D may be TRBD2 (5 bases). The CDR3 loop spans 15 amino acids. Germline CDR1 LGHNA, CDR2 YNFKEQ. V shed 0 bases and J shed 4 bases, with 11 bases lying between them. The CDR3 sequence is CASSQDGRLADTQYF. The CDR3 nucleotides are TGTGCCAGCAGCCAAGATGGGAGATTAGCAGATACGCAGTATTTT.

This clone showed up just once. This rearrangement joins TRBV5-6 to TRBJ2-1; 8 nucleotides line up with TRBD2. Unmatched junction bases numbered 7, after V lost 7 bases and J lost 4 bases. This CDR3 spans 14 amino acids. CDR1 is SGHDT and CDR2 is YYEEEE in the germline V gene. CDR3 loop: CASAGLAFYNEQFF. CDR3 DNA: TGTGCCAGCGCCGGACTAGCCTTTTACAATGAGCAGTTCTTC. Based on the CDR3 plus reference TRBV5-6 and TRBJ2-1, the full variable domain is DAGVTQSPTHLIKTRGQQVTLRCSPKSGHDTVSWYQQALGQGPQFIFQYYEEEERQRGNFPDRFSGHQFPNYSSELNVNALLLGDSALYLCASAGLAFYNEQFFGPGTRLTVL.

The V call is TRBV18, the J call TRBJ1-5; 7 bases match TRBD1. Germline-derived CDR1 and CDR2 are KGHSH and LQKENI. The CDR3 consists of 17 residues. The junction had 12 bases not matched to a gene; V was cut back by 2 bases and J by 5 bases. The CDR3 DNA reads TGTGCCAGCTCACCAAACCCGGGACAGCTAAATCATCAGCCCCAGCATTTT. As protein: CASSPNPGQLNHQPQHF.

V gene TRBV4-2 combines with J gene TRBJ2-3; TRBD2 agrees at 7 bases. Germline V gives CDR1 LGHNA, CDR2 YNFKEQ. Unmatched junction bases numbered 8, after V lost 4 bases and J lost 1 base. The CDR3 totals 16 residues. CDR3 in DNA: TGTGCCAGCAGCCCCGGACTAGAACAGCGCACAGATACGCAGTATTTT. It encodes CASSPGLEQRTDTQYF.

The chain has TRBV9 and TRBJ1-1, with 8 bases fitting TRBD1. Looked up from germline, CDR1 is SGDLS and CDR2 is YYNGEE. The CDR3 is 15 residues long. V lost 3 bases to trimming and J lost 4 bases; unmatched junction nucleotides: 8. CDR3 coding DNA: TGTGCCAGCAGCGCCCGGACAGGGAGTACCACTGAAGCTTTCTTT. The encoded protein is CASSARTGSTTEAFF.

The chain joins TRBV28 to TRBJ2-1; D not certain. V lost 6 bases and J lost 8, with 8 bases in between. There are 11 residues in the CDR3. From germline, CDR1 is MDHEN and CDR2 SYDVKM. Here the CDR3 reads CASSLRHEQFF. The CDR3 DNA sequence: TGTGCCAGCAGCCTGCGCCATGAGCAGTTCTTC. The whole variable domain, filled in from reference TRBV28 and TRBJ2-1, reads DVKVTQSSRYLVKRTGEKVFLECVQDMDHENMFWYRQDPGLGLRLIYFSYDVKMKEKGDIPEGYSVSREKKERFSLILESASTNQTSMYLCASSLRHEQFFGPGTRLTVL.

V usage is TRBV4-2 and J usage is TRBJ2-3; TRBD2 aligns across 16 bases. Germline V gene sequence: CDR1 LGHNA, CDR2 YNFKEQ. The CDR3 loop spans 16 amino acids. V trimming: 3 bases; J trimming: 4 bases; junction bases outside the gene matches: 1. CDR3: CASSQGLAGGPDTQYF. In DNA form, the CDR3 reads TGTGCCAGCAGCCAGGGACTAGCGGGGGGGCCAGATACGCAGTATTTT.

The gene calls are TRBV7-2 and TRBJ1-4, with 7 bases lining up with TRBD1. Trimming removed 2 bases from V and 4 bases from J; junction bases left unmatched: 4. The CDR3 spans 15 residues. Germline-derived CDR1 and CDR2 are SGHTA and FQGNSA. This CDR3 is CASSLQGGINEKLFF. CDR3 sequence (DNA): TGTGCCAGCAGCTTACAGGGGGGGATTAATGAAAAACTGTTTTTT.

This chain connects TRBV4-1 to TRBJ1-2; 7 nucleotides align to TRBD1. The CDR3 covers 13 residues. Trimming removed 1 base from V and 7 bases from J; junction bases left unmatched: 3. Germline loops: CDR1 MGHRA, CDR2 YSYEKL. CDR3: CASSQGQGVGYTF. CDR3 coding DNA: TGCGCCAGCAGCCAAGGACAGGGTGTTGGCTACACCTTC.

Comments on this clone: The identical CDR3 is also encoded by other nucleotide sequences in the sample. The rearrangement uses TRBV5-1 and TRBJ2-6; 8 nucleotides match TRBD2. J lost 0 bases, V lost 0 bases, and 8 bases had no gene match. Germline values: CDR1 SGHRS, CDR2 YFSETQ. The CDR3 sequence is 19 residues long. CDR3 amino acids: CASSLGRAGGSSGANVLTF. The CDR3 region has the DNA TGCGCCAGCAGCTTGGGACGGGCGGGGGGCAGCTCTGGGGCCAACGTCCTGACTTTC.

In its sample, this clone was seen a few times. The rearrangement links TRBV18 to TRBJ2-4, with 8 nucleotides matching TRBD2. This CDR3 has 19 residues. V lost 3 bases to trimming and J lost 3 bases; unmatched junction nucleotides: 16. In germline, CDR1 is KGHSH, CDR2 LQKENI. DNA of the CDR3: TGTGCCAGCTCACCTTTTCGAGCGGGAGTTCGAGACGTCAAAAACATTCAGTACTTC. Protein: CASSPFRAGVRDVKNIQYF.

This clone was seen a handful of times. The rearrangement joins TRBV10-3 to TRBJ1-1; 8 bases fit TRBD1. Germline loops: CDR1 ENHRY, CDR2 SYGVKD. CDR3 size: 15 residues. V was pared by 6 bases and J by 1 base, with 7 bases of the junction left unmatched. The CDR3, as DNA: TGTGCCATCAGGGGAGGACAGGGATGGAACACTGAAGCTTTCTTT. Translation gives CAIRGGQGWNTEAFF.

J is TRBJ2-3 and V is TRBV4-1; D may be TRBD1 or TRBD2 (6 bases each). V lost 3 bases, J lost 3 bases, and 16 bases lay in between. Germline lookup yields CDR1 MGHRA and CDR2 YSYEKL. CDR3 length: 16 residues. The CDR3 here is CASSQKGGVGTDTQYF. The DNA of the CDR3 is TGCGCCAGCAGCCAGAAGGGGGGCGTTGGGACAGATACGCAGTATTTT.

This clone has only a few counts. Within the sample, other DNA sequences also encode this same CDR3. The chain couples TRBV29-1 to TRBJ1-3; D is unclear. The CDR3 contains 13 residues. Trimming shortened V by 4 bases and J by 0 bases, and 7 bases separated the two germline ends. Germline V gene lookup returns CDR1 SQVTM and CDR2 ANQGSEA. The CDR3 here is CSVGLSSGNTIYF. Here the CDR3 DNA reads TGCAGCGTTGGTCTGAGCTCTGGAAACACCATATATTTT.

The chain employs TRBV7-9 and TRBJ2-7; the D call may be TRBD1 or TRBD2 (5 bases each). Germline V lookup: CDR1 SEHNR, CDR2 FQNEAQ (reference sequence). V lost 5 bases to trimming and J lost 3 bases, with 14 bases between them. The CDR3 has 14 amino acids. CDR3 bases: TGTGCCAGCAGCAGAAGGGACGGTGGCTACGAGCAGTACTTC. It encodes CASSRRDGGYEQYF.

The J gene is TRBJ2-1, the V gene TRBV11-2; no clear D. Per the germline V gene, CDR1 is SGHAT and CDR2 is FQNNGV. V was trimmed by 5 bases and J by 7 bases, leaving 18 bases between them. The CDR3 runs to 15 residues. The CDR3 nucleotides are TGTGCCAGCAGCCCGCACTCTGGGTTAGGGAATGAGCAGTTCTTC. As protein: CASSPHSGLGNEQFF. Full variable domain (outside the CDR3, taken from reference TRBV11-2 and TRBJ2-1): EAGVAQSPRYKIIEKRQSVAFWCNPISGHATLYWYQQILGQGPKLLIQFQNNGVVDDSQLPKDRFSAERLKGVDSTLKIQPAKLEDSAVYLCASSPHSGLGNEQFFGPGTRLTVL.

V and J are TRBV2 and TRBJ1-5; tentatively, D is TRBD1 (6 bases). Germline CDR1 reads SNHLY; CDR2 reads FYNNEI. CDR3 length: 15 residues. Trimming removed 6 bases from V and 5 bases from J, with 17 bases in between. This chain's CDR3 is CASSLSKDSYQPQHF. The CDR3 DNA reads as TGTGCCAGCAGCCTGTCCAAGGACAGCTATCAGCCCCAGCATTTT. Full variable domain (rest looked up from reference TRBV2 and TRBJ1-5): EPEVTQTPSHQVTQMGQEVILRCVPISNHLYFYWYRQILGQKVEFLVSFYNNEISEKSEIFDDQFSVERPDGSNFTLKIRSTKLEDSAMYFCASSLSKDSYQPQHFGDGTRLSIL.

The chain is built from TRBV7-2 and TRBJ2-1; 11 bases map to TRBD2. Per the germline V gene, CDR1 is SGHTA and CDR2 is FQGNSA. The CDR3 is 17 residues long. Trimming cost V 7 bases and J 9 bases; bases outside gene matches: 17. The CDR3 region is CASNVSPGTSGYGEQFF. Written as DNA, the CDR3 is TGTGCCAGCAACGTGTCCCCCGGGACTAGCGGCTATGGTGAGCAGTTCTTC.

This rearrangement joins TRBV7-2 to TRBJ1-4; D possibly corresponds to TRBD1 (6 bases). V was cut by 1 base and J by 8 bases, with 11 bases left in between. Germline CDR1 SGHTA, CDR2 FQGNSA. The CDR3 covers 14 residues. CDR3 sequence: CASSLVGAREKLFF. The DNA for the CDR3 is TGTGCCAGCAGCTTAGTGGGGGCTCGGGAAAAACTGTTTTTT. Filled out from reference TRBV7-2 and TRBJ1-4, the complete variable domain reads GAGVSQSPSNKVTEKGKDVELRCDPISGHTALYWYRQSLGQGLEFLIYFQGNSAPDKSGLPSDRFSAERTGGSVSTLTIQRTQQEDSAVYLCASSLVGAREKLFFGSGTQLSVL.